These 32 T cell receptor beta chains came from one sample sequenced in a study of identifying expanded T cells in peripheral blood. Data came from immunoSEQ multiplex PCR; TCRdb stores just in-frame clones and leaves some out. Among over 100,000 clones listed, about 88% were seen once. Specimen: blood. All receptors derive from a person aged 18 to 75 in good health.

The CDR3 reads CASRVGRVRQPQHF. In DNA form, the CDR3 reads TGTGCCAGCAGAGTCGGCAGGGTGCGTCAGCCCCAGCATTTT. This chain links TRBV6-1 with TRBJ1-5; D perhaps matches TRBD1 (5 bases). There are 14 residues in the CDR3. Trimming removed 6 bases from V and 6 bases from J, with 15 bases in between. CDR1 is MNHNS and CDR2 is SASEGT in the germline V gene.

The chain carries TRBV5-1 and TRBJ1-1; no clear D gene. Between the trimmed V and J ends, which lost 4 bases and 4 bases, there was a span of 8 bases. CDR3 size: 12 residues. Germline V CDR1 and CDR2: SGHRS, YFSETQ. The CDR3 nucleotides read TGCGCCAGCAGCCTCGAGGGCACTGAAGCTTTCTTT. This translates into CASSLEGTEAFF.

The V and J genes are TRBV21-1 and TRBJ2-7; the table's D call, TRBD2, has no DNA check behind it. TRBV21-1 is a pseudogene locus. CDR3 length: 17 amino acids. The CDR3 loop is CASSKAKTGLKFYEQYF. The CDR3 DNA is TGTGCCAGCAGCAAAGCCAAAACGGGACTTAAATTCTACGAGCAGTACTTC.

The chain combines TRBV18 with TRBJ1-2; D is possibly TRBD1 (5 bases). CDR1 KGHSH and CDR2 LQKENI come from the germline V gene. V was shortened by 2 bases and J by 6 bases, with 16 bases between the two germline ends. There are 15 residues in the CDR3. CDR3 amino acids: CASSPYVGDVDGYTF. CDR3 nucleotides: TGTGCCAGCTCACCATACGTGGGGGACGTGGATGGCTACACCTTC.

The chain joins TRBV5-1 to TRBJ2-7; the match to TRBD2 covers 7 bases. The length of the CDR3 is 16 residues. J was trimmed by 4 bases and V by 4 bases; bases with no gene match: 14. The germline gives CDR1 SGHRS, CDR2 YFSETQ. CDR3 sequence (DNA): TGCGCCAGCAGCCTCCGCGCGGGAGCGGGGCTTTACGAGCAGTACTTC. Encoded protein: CASSLRAGAGLYEQYF. Full variable domain (outside the CDR3, taken from reference TRBV5-1 and TRBJ2-7): KAGVTQTPRYLIKTRGQQVTLSCSPISGHRSVSWYQQTPGQGLQFLFEYFSETQRNKGNFPGRFSGRQFSNSRSEMNVSTLELGDSALYLCASSLRAGAGLYEQYFGPGTRLTVT.

V gene TRBV5-1 combines with J gene TRBJ2-3; TRBD1 might be the D (6 bases). CDR1 is SGHRS, CDR2 YFSETQ, per germline. CDR3 length: 15 amino acids. Trimming pared 7 bases from V and 1 base from J, leaving 16 bases between. CDR3 coding DNA: TGCGCCAGCGGATCCGGGACAATGGGCACAGATACGCAGTATTTT. Protein: CASGSGTMGTDTQYF.

This clone was seen a handful of times. The chain recombines TRBV19 with TRBJ1-2; D possibly corresponds to TRBD1 (5 bases). The CDR3 has 17 residues. Trimming stripped 5 bases from V and 0 bases from J, with 19 bases between. Germline V CDR1 and CDR2: LNHDA, SQIVND (reference sequence). CDR3 nucleotides: TGTGCCAGTAGTCCCCTTGGGTCGGGGGTAGCTAACTATGGCTACACCTTC. As protein: CASSPLGSGVANYGYTF.

This clone has only one observation. The chain couples TRBV7-3 to TRBJ2-3; D not certain. V lost 4 bases, J lost 0 bases, and 11 bases lay in between. The V gene's germline CDR1 is SGHTA and CDR2 FQGTGA. CDR3 length: 15 amino acids. The CDR3: CASSSGSTSTDTQYF. CDR3 in DNA: TGTGCCAGCAGCTCCGGGTCCACTAGCACAGATACGCAGTATTTT.

The genes are TRBV30 and TRBJ2-7; 8 positions match TRBD2. V shed 4 bases and J 4 bases; nucleotides not matched to a gene: 9. CDR3 length: 14 residues. The germline gives CDR1 GTSNPN, CDR2 SVGIG (reference sequence). The CDR3 DNA follows: TGTGCCTGGAATTTGCCGGGGGGGGCGTACGAGCAGTACTTC. It specifies CAWNLPGGAYEQYF.

V and J are TRBV5-1 and TRBJ2-7; 8 positions agree with TRBD2. The CDR3 consists of 15 residues. Germline CDR1 SGHRS, CDR2 YFSETQ. V was clipped by 4 bases and J by 1 base; unmatched bases: 7. CDR3 in DNA: TGCGCCAGCAGCCTAAAAAGCGGGAGTTCCTACGAGCAGTACTTC. Residues: CASSLKSGSSYEQYF.

Details on this clone: The identical CDR3 is also encoded by other nucleotide sequences in the sample. The rearrangement uses TRBV6-1 and TRBJ1-2, with no clear D. The CDR3 sequence is 13 residues long. Germline V gene lookup returns CDR1 MNHNS and CDR2 SASEGT. Trimming left V 8 bases short and J 3 bases short, with 13 bases between. As DNA, the CDR3 is TGTGCCAGCGGGAGGGCCAGCGACTATGGCTACACCTTC. Its protein is CASGRASDYGYTF.

The V call is TRBV7-3, the J call TRBJ1-1; D remains unclear. CDR1 SGHTA and CDR2 FQGTGA come from the germline V gene. Trimming took off 4 bases at V and 1 base at J, with 7 bases between the two ends. The CDR3 contains 13 residues. Here the CDR3 reads CASSSQANTEAFF. For the CDR3, the DNA is TGTGCCAGCAGCTCCCAAGCGAACACTGAAGCTTTCTTT.

The V and J genes are TRBV19 and TRBJ2-3; 7 nucleotides agree with TRBD1. CDR3 size: 14 residues. CDR1 LNHDA and CDR2 SQIVND come from the germline V gene (reference sequence). With V trimmed by 6 bases and J by 3 bases, 6 bases remained unmatched. DNA for the CDR3: TGTGCCAGTAGAACAGGGGCAGCAACAGATACGCAGTATTTT. The encoded protein is CASRTGAATDTQYF.

DNA of the CDR3: TGTGCCAGCAGTGACACAGGTCCGAACACTGAAGCTTTCTTT. As protein: CASSDTGPNTEAFF. The chain couples TRBV2 to TRBJ1-1, with D tentatively TRBD1 (5 bases). CDR1 is SNHLY, CDR2 FYNNEI, per germline. Trimming pared 3 bases from V and 1 base from J, leaving 9 bases between. The CDR3 has 14 residues.

This clone turned up a few times. CDR3 sequence (DNA): TGTGCCAGCAGCTTGGTCCGGGACTCGGGAAAACTGTTTTTT. The encoded protein is CASSLVRDSGKLFF. The chain links TRBV5-6 to TRBJ1-4; TRBD1 is a possible D gene (5 bases). V dropped 0 bases and J dropped 10 bases, with 13 bases sitting between them. This CDR3 has 14 residues. The germline V gene encodes CDR1 SGHDT and CDR2 YYEEEE.

V is TRBV6-1 and J is TRBJ2-3, with a tentative D call TRBD2 (5 bases). There are 12 residues in the CDR3. The germline V gene has CDR1 MNHNS and CDR2 SASEGT. Trimming removed 5 bases at V and 5 bases at J, with 8 bases between. CDR3 bases: TGTGCCAGCAGTATAGGGAGAGATACGCAGTATTTT. This codes for CASSIGRDTQYF.

The V and J genes are TRBV18 and TRBJ2-7, with D possibly matching TRBD2 (7 bases). The V end was cut by 3 bases, the J end by 0 bases, with 12 bases between. Germline CDR1 KGHSH, CDR2 LQKENI. This CDR3 contains 15 residues. CDR3 loop: CASSPDGGRSYEQYF. Written as DNA, the CDR3 is TGTGCCAGCTCACCCGACGGGGGGCGCTCCTACGAGCAGTACTTC.

This clone was seen just once. The gene calls are TRBV10-3 and TRBJ2-7; TRBD1 matches at 10 bases. In germline, CDR1 is ENHRY, CDR2 SYGVKD. The CDR3 has 16 residues. V dropped 4 bases and J dropped 6; count of bases not matched to a gene: 12. CDR3 bases: TGTGCCATCAGTGCCTCTCGGACAGGGGGAAACGTCGAGCAGTACTTC. This gives the protein CAISASRTGGNVEQYF.

The chain joins TRBV6-5 to TRBJ1-3; D unclear. The CDR3 runs 15 residues. The germline V gene has CDR1 MNHEY and CDR2 SVGAGI. Deletions cut 2 bases from V and 0 bases from J, with 8 bases between. CDR3 region: CASSYGFYSGNTIYF. The DNA for the CDR3 is TGTGCCAGCAGTTACGGGTTTTACTCTGGAAACACCATATATTTT.

Only one count was recorded for this clone. The chain couples TRBV9 to TRBJ2-1; TRBD2 matches at 9 bases. From germline, CDR1 is SGDLS and CDR2 YYNGEE. The CDR3 runs to 14 residues. V shed 4 bases and J 3 bases; nucleotides not matched to a gene: 2. CDR3 residues: CASSLAGVYNEQFF. The CDR3 DNA reads as TGTGCCAGCAGCTTAGCGGGAGTCTACAATGAGCAGTTCTTC. Filled out from reference TRBV9 and TRBJ2-1, the complete variable domain reads DSGVTQTPKHLITATGQRVTLRCSPRSGDLSVYWYQQSLDQGLQFLIQYYNGEERAKGNILERFSAQQFPDLHSELNLSSLELGDSALYFCASSLAGVYNEQFFGPGTRLTVL.

The chain links TRBV28 to TRBJ2-2; no definite D call. Germline CDR1 reads MDHEN; CDR2 reads SYDVKM. Trimming cost V 1 base and J 4 bases, with 4 bases left between them. This CDR3 region has 13 residues. CDR3 sequence (DNA): TGTGCCAGCAGTTTATCAGGCACCGGGGAGCTGTTTTTT. Protein sequence: CASSLSGTGELFF.

V gene TRBV5-1 combines with J gene TRBJ2-3; tentative D call: TRBD1 (6 bases). Germline-derived CDR1 and CDR2 are SGHRS and YFSETQ. This CDR3 contains 15 residues. Trimming cost V 1 base and J 0 bases, with 9 bases left between them. The CDR3 DNA reads as TGCGCCAGCAGCTTGAACAGGGCCAGCACAGATACGCAGTATTTT. It specifies CASSLNRASTDTQYF.

CDR3 sequence: CASSSQQSYEQYF. Here the CDR3 DNA reads TGTGCCAGCAGCTCCCAACAGTCCTACGAGCAGTACTTC. The chain has TRBV7-2 and TRBJ2-7, with unresolved D. The length of the CDR3 is 13 residues. The germline V and J ends were trimmed by 4 bases and 1 base, with 8 bases remaining between them. Germline V gene sequence: CDR1 SGHTA, CDR2 FQGNSA.

This chain joins TRBV30 and TRBJ2-2, with D perhaps given as TRBD1 or TRBD2 (5 bases each). The CDR3 has 13 amino acids. V shed 4 bases and J shed 4 bases, with 10 bases lying between them. Germline CDR1 is GTSNPN and CDR2 is SVGIG (reference sequence). CDR3 loop: CAWNWGSTGELFF. The CDR3 DNA is TGTGCCTGGAACTGGGGGAGCACCGGGGAGCTGTTTTTT.

The J gene is TRBJ2-1, the V gene TRBV5-1; 8 nucleotides align to TRBD1. V was clipped by 0 bases and J by 3 bases; unmatched bases: 5. The CDR3 spans 16 residues. Germline CDR1 reads SGHRS; CDR2 reads YFSETQ. CDR3 protein: CASSLGPGQDYNEQFF. CDR3 bases: TGCGCCAGCAGCTTGGGACCGGGACAGGACTACAATGAGCAGTTCTTC.

The rearrangement uses TRBV6-5 and TRBJ2-5, with 8 nucleotides matching TRBD1. The trim removed 6 bases at V and 2 bases at J, leaving 8 bases unmatched. The germline CDR1 and CDR2 sequences are MNHEY and SVGAGI. This CDR3 comprises 15 residues. As DNA, the CDR3 is TGTGCCAGCAGCGCCTACCACAGGGGGCAAGAGACCCAGTACTTC. Amino acid sequence: CASSAYHRGQETQYF.

V usage is TRBV6-1 and J usage is TRBJ2-5; D is unresolved. The length of the CDR3 is 14 residues. Germline-derived CDR1 and CDR2 are MNHNS and SASEGT. The V and J ends lost 3 bases and 4 bases respectively, with 12 bases between them. The CDR3 DNA reads as TGTGCCAGCAGTGACATGGTCGGGCTAGAGACCCAGTACTTC. The encoded protein is CASSDMVGLETQYF.

The chain joins TRBV10-3 to TRBJ2-1; D remains ambiguous. Per the germline V gene, CDR1 is ENHRY and CDR2 is SYGVKD. V lost 0 bases and J lost 9, with 12 bases in between. The CDR3 is 14 amino acids. In nucleotides, the CDR3 is TGTGCCATCAGTGAGTCCGGCTCCGATGGTGAGCAGTTCTTC. This translates into CAISESGSDGEQFF.

V usage is TRBV9 and J usage is TRBJ2-2; D call uncertain. The V end was cut by 2 bases, the J end by 7 bases, with 15 bases between. This CDR3 is 15 amino acids long. Germline V CDR1 and CDR2: SGDLS, YYNGEE. The CDR3 coding sequence is TGTGCCAGCAGCGTCCGATCCACTCTTGGCGGGGAGCTGTTTTTT. Translation: CASSVRSTLGGELFF.

The J gene is TRBJ2-1, the V gene TRBV7-9; D is perhaps TRBD2 (5 bases). V lost 1 base and J lost 7, with 14 bases in between. Germline assignment: CDR1 SEHNR and CDR2 FQNEAQ (reference sequence). This CDR3 comprises 15 residues. The CDR3 nucleotides are TGTGCCAGCAGCTTAGGGATCGGGATGAGGAATGAGCAGTTCTTC. It encodes CASSLGIGMRNEQFF.

The V call is TRBV19, the J call TRBJ1-4; 7 positions match TRBD1. V lost 4 bases and J lost 1; bases outside the gene matches: 6. This CDR3 spans 16 amino acids. Germline CDR1 and CDR2: LNHDA and SQIVND (reference sequence). The CDR3 region is CASSTDRTGTNEKLFF. As DNA, the CDR3 is TGTGCCAGTAGTACCGACAGGACAGGAACTAATGAAAAACTGTTTTTT.

The rearrangement joins TRBV5-1 to TRBJ2-7; 12 bases are a match to TRBD2. The germline V gene has CDR1 SGHRS and CDR2 YFSETQ. After removal of 0 bases from V and 0 bases from J, the junction contained 13 bases not matched to a gene. This CDR3 comprises 20 residues. CDR3 DNA: TGCGCCAGCAGCTTGGTTTCTAGCGGGAGGGTATTGCCCTCCTCCTACGAGCAGTACTTC. It yields the protein CASSLVSSGRVLPSSYEQYF.